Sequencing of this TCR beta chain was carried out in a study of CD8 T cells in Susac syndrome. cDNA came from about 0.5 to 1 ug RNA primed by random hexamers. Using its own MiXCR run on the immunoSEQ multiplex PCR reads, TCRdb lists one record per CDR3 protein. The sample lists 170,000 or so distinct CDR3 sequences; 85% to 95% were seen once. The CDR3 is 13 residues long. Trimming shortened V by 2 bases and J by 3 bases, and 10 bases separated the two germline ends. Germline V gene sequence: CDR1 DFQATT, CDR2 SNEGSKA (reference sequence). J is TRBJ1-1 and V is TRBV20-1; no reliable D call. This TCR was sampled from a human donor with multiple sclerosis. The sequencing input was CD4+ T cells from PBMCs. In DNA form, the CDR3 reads TGCAGTGCTAGATTGGCAGTGGACACTGAAGCTTTCTTT. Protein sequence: CSARLAVDTEAFF.